The 2 T cell receptor beta chains in this list originate from one sample, sequenced in a study of regulatory T cells in long-lasting Graves disease. Arm-PCR of CDR3 regions with iRepertoire HTBI primers generated TCR beta libraries. TCRdb redid the calling of the multiplex PCR reads with MiXCR, one entry per CDR3 protein. The sample has 350,000 to 450,000 distinct CDR3 sequences; 20% to 25% are singletons. Sample time point: persistent/refractory GD, antithyroid drugs over 5 years with positive TRAb. Extracted RNA from PBMCs served as the source of the TCR library. Source: peripheral blood mononuclear cells (PBMCs), taken when the disease was refractory, from a patient treated with antithyroid drugs. These receptors all stem from a woman between 40 and 55 years old with Graves disease.

At least ten counts were recorded for this clonotype. V usage is TRBV19 and J usage is TRBJ1-4; 11 bases match TRBD1. The germline CDR1 and CDR2 sequences are LNHDA and SQIVND (reference sequence). The CDR3 runs to 15 residues. V shed 4 bases and J 12 bases; nucleotides not matched to a gene: 10. For the CDR3, the DNA is TGTGCCAGTAGTAAGAACCGGGACAGGGGGGACGAACTGTTTTTT. Encoded protein: CASSKNRDRGDELFF.

This clonotype was seen repeatedly, ten times or more. The chain carries TRBV29-1 and TRBJ2-5, with TRBD2 matching over 10 bases. The CDR3 consists of 16 residues. V shed 6 bases, J shed 0 bases, and the junction held 10 bases outside the gene matches. Germline loops: CDR1 SQVTM, CDR2 ANQGSEA. The CDR3 sequence: CSVPSGRASYQETQYF. CDR3 nucleotide sequence: TGCAGCGTCCCGAGCGGGAGGGCCTCGTACCAAGAGACCCAGTACTTC.